This T cell receptor beta chain stems from a study of vaccination effects on CD4 cells after COVID-19. Study at large: Antigen-specific CD4+ T cells were first expanded with viral peptide pools by the ViraFEST assay and only then sequenced.

From germline, CDR1 is ENHRY and CDR2 SYGVKD. Trimming shortened V by 2 bases and J by 2 bases, and 6 bases separated the two germline ends. The CDR3 is 13 amino acids. Cells that had been cultured for 10 days were the source of isolated CD4+ T cells. Of note for this clone: Its target is not known.

Clones were sequenced by immunoSEQ multiplex PCR, and TCRdb holds only the in-frame ones, with some missing. The profile shows 45,000 to 60,000 clones, more than 60% of them singletons. Sequencing used CD4+ T cells from PBMCs cultured without peptide, obtained before COVID-19 vaccination. The J gene is TRBJ2-5, the V gene TRBV10-3; D gene uncertain. This TCR derives from a human donor who received a COVID-19 vaccine. The CDR3 here is CAISEGTQETQYF. DNA for the CDR3: TGTGCCATCAGTGAGGGTACGCAAGAGACCCAGTACTTC.